The subject of this entry is one T cell receptor beta chain. Its antigen is not known. The germline V gene has CDR1 SGHTS and CDR2 YDEGEE. V was cut by 4 bases and J by 8 bases, with 22 bases left in between. The CDR3 runs to 16 residues. These data come from a study of shared clonotypes between healthy human individuals. Study findings and constraints: Clonotype sharing among donors likely depends on sequencing depth. Memory subsets generally showed lower estimated richness than naive subsets.

Naive CD8 cells were CD45RO-negative, positively selected for CCR7, excluding terminally differentiated effector memory CD45RA+ cells. This table comes from immunoSEQ multiplex PCR, and its TCRdb copy is limited to in-frame clones, with some not included. The sample has hundreds of thousands of clones, about 96% seen once. The sequencing input was naive CD8+ T cells sorted from blood. This chain joins TRBV5-8 and TRBJ2-1; possible D gene TRBD1, 6 bases. This TCR derives from a woman in her 30s in good health. The DNA for the CDR3 is TGTGCCAGCAGCACCGGCCCCCAGGGGTACGTAGATGAGCAGTTCTTC. Translation: CASSTGPQGYVDEQFF.